This TCR beta chain was captured in a study of OX40 agonist ivuxolimab in advanced cancers. Sequencing was performed with immunoSEQ multiplex PCR; in TCRdb, only in-frame clones are kept and a portion is missing. This table has around 62,000 clones, 77% appearing once. CDR1 KGHSH and CDR2 LQKENI come from the germline V gene. CDR3 length: 15 amino acids. V was trimmed by 2 bases and J by 7 bases, leaving 17 bases between them. Sequencing used CD4+ or CD8+ T cells sorted from blood, obtained in a trial of the OX40 agonist ivuxolimab. The chain uses TRBV18 and TRBJ1-2; D is uncertain. The receptor was isolated from an adult with an advanced solid tumor such as melanoma, head and neck, liver or kidney cancer. Written as DNA, the CDR3 is TGTGCCAGCTCACCAATCATGGCGGCAGAAGCTGGCTACACCTTC. This sequence encodes CASSPIMAAEAGYTF.